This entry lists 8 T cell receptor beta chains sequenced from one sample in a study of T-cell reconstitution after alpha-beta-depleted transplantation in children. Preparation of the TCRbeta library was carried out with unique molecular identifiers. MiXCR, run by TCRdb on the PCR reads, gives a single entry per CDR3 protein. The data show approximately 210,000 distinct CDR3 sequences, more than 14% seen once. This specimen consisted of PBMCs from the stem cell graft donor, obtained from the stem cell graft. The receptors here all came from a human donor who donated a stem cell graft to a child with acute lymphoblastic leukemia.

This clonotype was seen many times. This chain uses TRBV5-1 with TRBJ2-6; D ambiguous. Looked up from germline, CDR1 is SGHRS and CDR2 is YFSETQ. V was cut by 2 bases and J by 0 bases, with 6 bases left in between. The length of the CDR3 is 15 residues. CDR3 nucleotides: TGCGCCAGCAGCTTTCCGGTCTCTGGGGCCAACGTCCTGACTTTC. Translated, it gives CASSFPVSGANVLTF.

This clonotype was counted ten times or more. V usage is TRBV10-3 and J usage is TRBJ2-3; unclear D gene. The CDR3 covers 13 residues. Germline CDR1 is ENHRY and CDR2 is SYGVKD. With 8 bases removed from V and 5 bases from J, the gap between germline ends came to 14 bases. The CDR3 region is CAIRDGAIDTQYF. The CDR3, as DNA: TGTGCCATCCGCGACGGTGCCATAGATACGCAGTATTTT.

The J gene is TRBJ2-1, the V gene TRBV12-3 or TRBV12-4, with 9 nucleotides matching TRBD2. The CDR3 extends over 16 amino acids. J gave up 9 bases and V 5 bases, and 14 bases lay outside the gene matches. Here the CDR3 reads CASSRASGMGGGEQFF. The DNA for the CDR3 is TGTGCCAGCAGTCGGGCTAGCGGGATGGGTGGGGGTGAGCAGTTCTTC.

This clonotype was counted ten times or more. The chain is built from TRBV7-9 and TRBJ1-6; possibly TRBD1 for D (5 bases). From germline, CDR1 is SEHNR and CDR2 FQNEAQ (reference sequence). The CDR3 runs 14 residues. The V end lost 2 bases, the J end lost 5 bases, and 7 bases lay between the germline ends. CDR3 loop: CASSLMGDNSPLHF. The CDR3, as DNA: TGTGCCAGCAGCTTAATGGGGGATAATTCACCCCTCCACTTT. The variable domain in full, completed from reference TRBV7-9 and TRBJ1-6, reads DTGVSQNPRHKITKRGQNVTFRCDPISEHNRLYWYRQTLGQGPEFLTYFQNEAQLEKSRLLSDRFSAERPKGSFSTLEIQRTEQGDSAMYLCASSLMGDNSPLHFGNGTRLTVT.

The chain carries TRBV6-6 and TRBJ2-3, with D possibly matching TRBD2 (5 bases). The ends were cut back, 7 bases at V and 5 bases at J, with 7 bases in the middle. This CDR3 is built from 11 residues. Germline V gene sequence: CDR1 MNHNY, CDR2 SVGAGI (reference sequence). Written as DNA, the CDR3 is TGTGCCAGCACCGGAGGAGATACGCAGTATTTT. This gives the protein CASTGGDTQYF.

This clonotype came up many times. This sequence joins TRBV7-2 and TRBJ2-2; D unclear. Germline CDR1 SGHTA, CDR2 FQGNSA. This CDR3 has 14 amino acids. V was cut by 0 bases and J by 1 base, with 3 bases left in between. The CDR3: CASSLAKNTGELFF. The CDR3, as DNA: TGTGCCAGCAGCTTAGCCAAGAACACCGGGGAGCTGTTTTTT. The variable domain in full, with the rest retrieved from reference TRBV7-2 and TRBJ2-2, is GAGVSQSPSNKVTEKGKDVELRCDPISGHTALYWYRQSLGQGLEFLIYFQGNSAPDKSGLPSDRFSAERTGGSVSTLTIQRTQQEDSAVYLCASSLAKNTGELFFGEGSRLTVL.

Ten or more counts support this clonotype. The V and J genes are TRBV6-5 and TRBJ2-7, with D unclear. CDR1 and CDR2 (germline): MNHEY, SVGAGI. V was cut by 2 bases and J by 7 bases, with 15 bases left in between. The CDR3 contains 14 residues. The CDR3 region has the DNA TGTGCCAGCAGTTACGGAGCCGTCGTGGGGGAGCAGTACTTC. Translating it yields CASSYGAVVGEQYF.

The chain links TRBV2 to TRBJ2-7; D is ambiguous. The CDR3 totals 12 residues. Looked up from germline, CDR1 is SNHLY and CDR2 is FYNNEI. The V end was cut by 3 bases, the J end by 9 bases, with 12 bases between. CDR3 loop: CASSEVSRAQYF. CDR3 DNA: TGTGCCAGCAGTGAGGTTTCTAGAGCGCAGTACTTC.